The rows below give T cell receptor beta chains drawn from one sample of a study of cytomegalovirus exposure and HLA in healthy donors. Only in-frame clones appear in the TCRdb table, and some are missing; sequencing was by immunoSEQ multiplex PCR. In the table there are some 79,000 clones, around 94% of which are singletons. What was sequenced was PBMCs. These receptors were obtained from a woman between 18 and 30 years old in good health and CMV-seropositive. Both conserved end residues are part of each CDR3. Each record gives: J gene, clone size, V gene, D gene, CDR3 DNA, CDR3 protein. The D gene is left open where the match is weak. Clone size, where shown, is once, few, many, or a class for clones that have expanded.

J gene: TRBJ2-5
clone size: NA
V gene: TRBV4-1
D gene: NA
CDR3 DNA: TGCGCCAGCAGCCAAGGGACCAGGACAGGGAGGGAAGAGGAGACCCAGTACTTC
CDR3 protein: CASSQGTRTGREEETQYF

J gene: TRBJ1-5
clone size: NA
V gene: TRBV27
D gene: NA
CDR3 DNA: TGTGCCAGCAGTTTACTTCGCAATCAGCCCCAGCATTTT
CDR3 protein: CASSLLRNQPQHF

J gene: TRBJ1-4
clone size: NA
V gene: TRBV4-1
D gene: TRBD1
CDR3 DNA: TGCGCCAGCAGCCAAACCGGGACAGGGGGCGGAAAACTGTTTTTT
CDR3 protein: CASSQTGTGGGKLFF

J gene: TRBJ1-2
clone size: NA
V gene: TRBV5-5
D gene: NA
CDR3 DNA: TGTGCCAGCAGCTTGTACAGGGATGGCTACACCTTC
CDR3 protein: CASSLYRDGYTF

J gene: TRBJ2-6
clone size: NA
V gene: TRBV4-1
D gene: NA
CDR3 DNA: TGCGCCAGCAGTTCAGGGGCCTCTGGGGCCAACGTCCTGACTTTC
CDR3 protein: CASSSGASGANVLTF

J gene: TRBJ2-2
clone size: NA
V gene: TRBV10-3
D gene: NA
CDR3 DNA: TGTGCCATCAGTCGGGATCTAGGCGGGGAGCTGTTTTTT
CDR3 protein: CAISRDLGGELFF

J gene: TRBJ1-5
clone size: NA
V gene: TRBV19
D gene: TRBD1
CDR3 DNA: TGTGCCAGTAGTACACCGGGACAGGGACCGGTGGGGCAGCCCCAGCATTTT
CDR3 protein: CASSTPGQGPVGQPQHF

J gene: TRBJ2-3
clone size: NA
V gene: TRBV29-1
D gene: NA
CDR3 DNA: TGCAGCGGATCGAGCTTCACAGATACGCAGTATTTT
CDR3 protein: CSGSSFTDTQYF

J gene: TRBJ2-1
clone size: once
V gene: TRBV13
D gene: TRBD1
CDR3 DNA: TGTGCCAGCAGCTCCCGACAGGGTCGATACAATGAGCAGTTCTTC
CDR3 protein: CASSSRQGRYNEQFF

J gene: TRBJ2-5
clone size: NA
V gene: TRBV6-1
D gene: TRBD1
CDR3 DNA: TGTGCCAGCAGTGAAGTGTGGACAGGGGGCAAGAAGACCCAGTACTTC
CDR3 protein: CASSEVWTGGKKTQYF

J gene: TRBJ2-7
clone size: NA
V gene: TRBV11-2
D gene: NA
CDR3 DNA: TGTGCCAGCAGGCCGACAGTTTCCTACGAGCAGTACTTC
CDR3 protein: CASRPTVSYEQYF

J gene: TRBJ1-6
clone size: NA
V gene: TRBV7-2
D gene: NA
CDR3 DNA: TGTGCCAGCAGCTCCGGGGGTAATAATTCACCCCTCCACTTT
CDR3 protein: CASSSGGNNSPLHF

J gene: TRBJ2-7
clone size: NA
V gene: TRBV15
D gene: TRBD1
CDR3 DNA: TGTGCCACCAGCGTCGACAGGGGCCCCAACTACGAGCAGTACTTC
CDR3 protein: CATSVDRGPNYEQYF

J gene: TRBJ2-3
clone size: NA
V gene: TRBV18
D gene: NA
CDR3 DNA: TGTGCCAGCTCACAATGGACAAGCACAGATACGCAGTATTTT
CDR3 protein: CASSQWTSTDTQYF

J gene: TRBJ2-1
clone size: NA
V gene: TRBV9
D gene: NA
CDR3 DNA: TGTGCCAGCAGCGTAGAACGGTCCAACTCCTACAATGAGCAGTTCTTC
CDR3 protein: CASSVERSNSYNEQFF

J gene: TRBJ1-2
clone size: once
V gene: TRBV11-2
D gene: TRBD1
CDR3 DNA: TGTGCCAGCAGCCCGGGACAGAACTATGGCTACACCTTC
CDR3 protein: CASSPGQNYGYTF

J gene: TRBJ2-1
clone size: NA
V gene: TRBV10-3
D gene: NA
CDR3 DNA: TGTGCCATCAGTGAGCTCGGGAACAATGAGCAGTTCTTC
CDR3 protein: CAISELGNNEQFF

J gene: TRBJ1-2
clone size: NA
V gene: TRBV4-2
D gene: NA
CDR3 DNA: TGTGCCAGCAGCCAAGATATAGAAGCTAACTATGGCTACACCTTC
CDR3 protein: CASSQDIEANYGYTF

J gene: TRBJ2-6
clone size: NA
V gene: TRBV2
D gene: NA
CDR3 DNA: TGTGCCAGCAGGGCTACTATGGCTGGGGCCAACGTCCTGACTTTC
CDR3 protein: CASRATMAGANVLTF

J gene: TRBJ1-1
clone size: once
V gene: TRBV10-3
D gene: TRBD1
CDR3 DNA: TGTGCCATCAGGCAGGGGGTGAACACTGAAGCTTTCTTT
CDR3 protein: CAIRQGVNTEAFF

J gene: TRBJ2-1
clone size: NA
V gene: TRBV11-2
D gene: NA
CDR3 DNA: TGTGCCACCCTGGGGGACAACTCCTACAATGAGCAGTTCTTC
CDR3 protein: CATLGDNSYNEQFF

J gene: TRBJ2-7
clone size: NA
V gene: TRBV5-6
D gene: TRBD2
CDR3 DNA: TGTGCCAGCAGCTGGGGACTAGCGGGGGGTCCCTACGAGCAGTACTTC
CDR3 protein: CASSWGLAGGPYEQYF

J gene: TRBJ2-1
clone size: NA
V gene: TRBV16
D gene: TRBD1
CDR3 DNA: TGTGCCAGCAGCCAATTACAAGGGACAGAGGGTTTCTTC
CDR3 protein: CASSQLQGTEGFF

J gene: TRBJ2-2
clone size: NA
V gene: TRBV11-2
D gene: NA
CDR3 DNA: TGTGCCAGCAGCTTAGTCTCGTCTGGGTGGTTAGGAGCCGGGGAGCTGTTTTTT
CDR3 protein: CASSLVSSGWLGAGELFF

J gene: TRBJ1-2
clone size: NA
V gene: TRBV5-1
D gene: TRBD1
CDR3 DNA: TGCGCCAGCAGCTTGGTGGACAGGGGGCTGGGCACCTTC
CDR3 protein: CASSLVDRGLGTF

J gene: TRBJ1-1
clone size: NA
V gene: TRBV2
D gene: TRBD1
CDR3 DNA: TGTGCCAGCACCCCGGACAGGGGGACTGAAGCTTTCTTT
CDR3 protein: CASTPDRGTEAFF

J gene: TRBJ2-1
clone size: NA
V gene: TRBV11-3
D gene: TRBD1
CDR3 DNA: TGTGCCAGCAGCTTAGAAGGACAGGGGGACAATGAGCAGTTCTTC
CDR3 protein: CASSLEGQGDNEQFF

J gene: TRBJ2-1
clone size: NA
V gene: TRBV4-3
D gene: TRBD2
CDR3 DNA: TGCGCCAGCAGCCAAGCGACTAGCGGATACAATGAGCAGTTCTTC
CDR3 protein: CASSQATSGYNEQFF

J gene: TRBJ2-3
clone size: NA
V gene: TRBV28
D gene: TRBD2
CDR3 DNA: TGTGCCAGCAGTTTATTAGTATTGACTAGCGGGGGAAGCACAGATACGCAGTATTTT
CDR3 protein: CASSLLVLTSGGSTDTQYF

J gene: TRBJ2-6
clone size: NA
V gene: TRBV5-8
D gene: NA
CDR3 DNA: TGTGCCAGCAGCTTCGTAACCGAGCTCTCTGGGGCCAACGTCCTGACTTTC
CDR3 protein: CASSFVTELSGANVLTF

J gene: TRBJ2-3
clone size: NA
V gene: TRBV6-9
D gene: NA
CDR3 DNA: TGTGCCAGCTCCGGGAAGCGGACCACAGATACGCAGTATTTT
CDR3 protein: CASSGKRTTDTQYF

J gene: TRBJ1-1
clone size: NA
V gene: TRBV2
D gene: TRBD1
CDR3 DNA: TGTGCCATCAGGGACAGGGGAAACACTGAAGCTTTCTTT
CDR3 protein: CAIRDRGNTEAFF

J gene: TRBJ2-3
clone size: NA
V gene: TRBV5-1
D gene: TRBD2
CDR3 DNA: TGCGCCAGCACCCCTAGCGGGGGGGCCGCGTTTAGCACAGATACGCAGTATTTT
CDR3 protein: CASTPSGGAAFSTDTQYF

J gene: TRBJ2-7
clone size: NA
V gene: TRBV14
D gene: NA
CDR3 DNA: TGTGCCAGCAGCCTTCTACCATGGGGGCAGACCTACGAGCAGTACTTC
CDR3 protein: CASSLLPWGQTYEQYF

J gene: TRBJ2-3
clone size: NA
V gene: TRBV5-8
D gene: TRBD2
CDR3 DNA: TGTGCCAGCAGCTTGGGTGCGGGGGAAAGCACAGATACGCAGTATTTT
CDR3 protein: CASSLGAGESTDTQYF

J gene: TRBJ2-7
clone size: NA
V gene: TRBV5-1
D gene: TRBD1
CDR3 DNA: TGCGCCAGCAGCTTAGCCAGGGGGTACGAGCAGTACTTC
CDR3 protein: CASSLARGYEQYF

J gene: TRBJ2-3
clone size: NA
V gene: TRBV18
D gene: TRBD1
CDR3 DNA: TGTGCCAGCTCACCACAGGGGGCAATCACAGATACGCAGTATTTT
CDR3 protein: CASSPQGAITDTQYF

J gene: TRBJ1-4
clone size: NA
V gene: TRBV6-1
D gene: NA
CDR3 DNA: TGTGCCAGCAGTGAAGAGACATTTGCTAATGAAAAACTGTTTTTT
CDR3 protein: CASSEETFANEKLFF

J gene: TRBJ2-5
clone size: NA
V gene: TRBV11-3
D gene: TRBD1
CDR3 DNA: TGTGCCAGCAGCTTAGGCGCAGGGGGCGAGACCCAGTACTTC
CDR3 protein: CASSLGAGGETQYF

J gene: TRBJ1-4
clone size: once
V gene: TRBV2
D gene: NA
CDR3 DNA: TGTGCCAGCAGCCCCCAGGGTAGAAATGAAAAACTGTTTTTT
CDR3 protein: CASSPQGRNEKLFF

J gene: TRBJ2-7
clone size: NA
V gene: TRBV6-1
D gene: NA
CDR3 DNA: TGTGCCAGCAGTGTTAGCGGGACAGGGAGCTACGAGCAGTACTTC
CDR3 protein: CASSVSGTGSYEQYF

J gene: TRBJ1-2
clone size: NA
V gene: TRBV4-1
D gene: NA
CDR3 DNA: TGCGCCAGCAGCCAAGTAAACGGGAGGAGGAGGGACTATGGCTACACCTTC
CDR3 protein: CASSQVNGRRRDYGYTF

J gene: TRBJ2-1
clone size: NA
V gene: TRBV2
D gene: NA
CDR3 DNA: TGTGCCAGCGGGGGCAGCTCCTACAATGAGCAGTTCTTC
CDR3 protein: CASGGSSYNEQFF

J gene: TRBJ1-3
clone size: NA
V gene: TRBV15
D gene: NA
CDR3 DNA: TGTGCCACCAGCAGGGGGCAAGGAAACACCATATATTTT
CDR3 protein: CATSRGQGNTIYF

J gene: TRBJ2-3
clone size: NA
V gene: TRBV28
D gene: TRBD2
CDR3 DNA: TGTGCCAGCAGTGGACTAGCGGCGCCAGATACGCAGTATTTT
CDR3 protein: CASSGLAAPDTQYF